The 29 T cell receptor beta chains below come from one sample, sequenced in a study of beta chain features in type 1 diabetes. The investigators reverse transcribed all of the isolated RNA, so they sequenced expressed TCRB transcripts. Sequenced by immunoSEQ multiplex PCR; TCRdb stores in-frame clones only, minus some. The top ten clones hold more than 0.015% of a sample with roughly 400,000 clones, roughly 15% of them seen once. Sequenced: naive CD4+ T cells from blood. Receptors were obtained from a woman aged 18-29 years in good health.

This clone has only a few counts. This chain joins TRBV25-1 and TRBJ2-1, with 9 bases matching TRBD1. The CDR3 is 14 amino acids. Trimming took 5 bases from V and 8 from J; bases not matched to a gene: 7. The germline gives CDR1 MGHDK, CDR2 SYGVNS. CDR3 in amino acids: CASSPDRGLDEQFF. The CDR3 DNA reads as TGTGCCAGCAGTCCGGACAGGGGTTTGGATGAGCAGTTCTTC.

The chain links TRBV5-4 to TRBJ1-1; D unresolved. Trimming stripped 3 bases from V and 0 bases from J, with 6 bases between. Per the germline V gene, CDR1 is SGHNT and CDR2 is YYREEE (reference sequence). This CDR3 comprises 13 residues. CDR3 nucleotide sequence: TGTGCCAGCAGCTCTTCGGTGAACACTGAAGCTTTCTTT. This translates into CASSSSVNTEAFF.

V usage is TRBV19 and J usage is TRBJ2-1; 9 nucleotides align to TRBD2. In germline, CDR1 is LNHDA, CDR2 SQIVND (reference sequence). V lost 1 base to trimming and J lost 4 bases; unmatched junction nucleotides: 2. There are 15 residues in the CDR3. The CDR3, as DNA: TGTGCCAGTAGTATAGGCCTAGCGGGGTACAATGAGCAGTTCTTC. Its protein is CASSIGLAGYNEQFF.

V gene TRBV9 combines with J gene TRBJ2-5; 11 nucleotides line up with TRBD1. V shed 5 bases, J shed 5 bases, and the junction held 8 bases outside the gene matches. Germline V lookup: CDR1 SGDLS, CDR2 YYNGEE. This CDR3 spans 15 amino acids. CDR3 residues: CASSGQGAEWETQYF. CDR3 nucleotide sequence: TGTGCCAGCAGTGGACAGGGGGCAGAGTGGGAGACCCAGTACTTC.

The J gene is TRBJ2-2, the V gene TRBV30; no clear D gene. CDR3 length: 15 amino acids. Germline-derived CDR1 and CDR2 are GTSNPN and SVGIG (reference sequence). The ends were cut back, 0 bases at V and 5 bases at J, with 13 bases in the middle. CDR3 sequence: CAWSVARVGTGELFF. CDR3 bases: TGTGCCTGGAGTGTCGCCCGGGTAGGAACCGGGGAGCTGTTTTTT.

This clone was seen a handful of times. The J gene is TRBJ2-7, the V gene TRBV29-1; 9 bases match TRBD1. Unmatched junction bases numbered 6, after V lost 6 bases and J lost 0 bases. CDR1 SQVTM and CDR2 ANQGSEA come from the germline V gene. The CDR3 runs to 14 residues. The CDR3 loop reads CSVGDRAPSYEQYF. DNA for the CDR3: TGCAGCGTCGGGGACAGGGCGCCCTCCTACGAGCAGTACTTC.

This chain connects TRBV18 to TRBJ2-1; a possible D gene is TRBD2 (5 bases). The ends were cut back, 1 base at V and 8 bases at J, with 12 bases in the middle. This CDR3 has 14 amino acids. From germline, CDR1 is KGHSH and CDR2 LQKENI. CDR3 region: CASSPREGKYEQFF. In nucleotides, the CDR3 is TGTGCCAGCTCACCACGTGAGGGAAAGTATGAGCAGTTCTTC.

This clone came up many times. CDR3 in DNA: TGCAGCACGGGTGACTCTGGGGCCAACGTCCTGACTTTC. Translated, it gives CSTGDSGANVLTF. This chain links TRBV29-1 with TRBJ2-6; D call uncertain. In germline, CDR1 is SQVTM, CDR2 ANQGSEA. The CDR3 spans 13 residues. The germline V and J ends were trimmed by 8 bases and 0 bases, with 8 bases remaining between them.

This clone was counted a few times. In DNA, the CDR3 is TGTGCCAGCAGCGTAGTACCGGGAGGGCCAGATACGCAGTATTTT. Its protein is CASSVVPGGPDTQYF. The rearrangement links TRBV9 to TRBJ2-3; 8 nucleotides match TRBD2. Germline assignment: CDR1 SGDLS and CDR2 YYNGEE. Germline trimming cut 0 bases from V and 4 bases from J; bases unmatched to any gene: 4. The CDR3 totals 15 residues. The whole variable domain, remainder taken from reference TRBV9 and TRBJ2-3, is DSGVTQTPKHLITATGQRVTLRCSPRSGDLSVYWYQQSLDQGLQFLIQYYNGEERAKGNILERFSAQQFPDLHSELNLSSLELGDSALYFCASSVVPGGPDTQYFGPGTRLTVL.

This clone was counted only a few times. CDR3 sequence: CASSLGQAYSTQYF. As DNA, the CDR3 is TGTGCCAGCAGTTTAGGGCAGGCGTATAGTACGCAGTATTTT. The chain couples TRBV28 to TRBJ2-3; D gene ambiguous. The CDR3 has 14 residues. V lost 2 bases, J lost 8 bases, and 14 bases lay in between. CDR1 MDHEN and CDR2 SYDVKM come from the germline V gene.

This clone showed up just a few times. This chain's CDR3 is CASETGGSPRDNEQFF. CDR3 nucleotides: TGTGCCAGCGAGACAGGGGGCTCCCCGCGGGACAATGAGCAGTTCTTC. This chain connects TRBV28 to TRBJ2-1, with 10 bases lining up with TRBD1. Germline V gives CDR1 MDHEN, CDR2 SYDVKM. The junction had 12 bases not matched to a gene; V was cut back by 8 bases and J by 5 bases. This CDR3 has 16 residues.

The rearrangement uses TRBV25-1 and TRBJ2-7; 7 bases match TRBD1. The CDR3 length is 12 residues. V trimming: 6 bases; J trimming: 3 bases; junction bases outside the gene matches: 2. Germline CDR1 and CDR2: MGHDK and SYGVNS. CDR3 in amino acids: CASRGQSYEQYF. The CDR3, as DNA: TGTGCCAGCAGGGGACAGAGCTACGAGCAGTACTTC.

This clone was observed a few times. This sequence joins TRBV9 and TRBJ2-7; TRBD2 matches 14 bases. The junction had 14 bases not matched to a gene; V was cut back by 4 bases and J by 2 bases. This CDR3 comprises 19 residues. CDR1 and CDR2 (germline): SGDLS, YYNGEE. CDR3 bases: TGTGCCAGCAGCCCCCGACCGGGACTAGCGGGAGCTTCGACCTACGAGCAGTACTTC. Protein product: CASSPRPGLAGASTYEQYF.

This clone was seen only a few times. This chain connects TRBV4-3 to TRBJ2-7; D is ambiguous. Germline loops: CDR1 LGHNA, CDR2 YSLEER. The CDR3 totals 16 residues. V shed 0 bases and J shed 5 bases, with 17 bases lying between them. The chain's CDR3 is CASSQDLLSRGNEQYF. In DNA, the CDR3 is TGCGCCAGCAGCCAAGATCTCTTATCGAGAGGAAACGAGCAGTACTTC.

This clone was counted between two and nine times. The chain links TRBV27 to TRBJ1-1, with 7 bases identical to TRBD1. The CDR3 has 13 amino acids. The J segment lost 7 bases and the V segment lost 3 bases, leaving 5 bases of the junction unmatched. Germline values: CDR1 MNHEY, CDR2 SMNVEV (reference sequence). This CDR3 reads CASSLRTGYEAFF. For the CDR3, the DNA is TGTGCCAGCAGTTTGAGGACAGGCTATGAAGCTTTCTTT.

The V call is TRBV28, the J call TRBJ2-1; the D gene is possibly TRBD2 (5 bases). V was clipped by 8 bases and J by 2 bases, with 10 bases between them. There are 13 residues in the CDR3. In germline, CDR1 is MDHEN, CDR2 SYDVKM. The CDR3 reads CASGRIPYNEQFF. As DNA, the CDR3 is TGTGCCAGCGGGAGAATCCCCTACAATGAGCAGTTCTTC.

This clone was picked up a small number of times. The chain combines TRBV28 with TRBJ2-1; a possible D gene is TRBD2 (6 bases). V lost 4 bases and J lost 1, with 14 bases in between. The CDR3 has 16 residues. CDR1 is MDHEN, CDR2 SYDVKM, per germline. The CDR3 DNA sequence: TGTGCCAGCAGTTCCGGTGACGGGGGATCCTACAATGAGCAGTTCTTC. This codes for CASSSGDGGSYNEQFF.

The J gene is TRBJ1-1, the V gene TRBV6-6; 10 bases are shared with TRBD1. The CDR3 sequence is 14 residues long. The germline gives CDR1 MNHNY, CDR2 SVGAGI (reference sequence). V trimming: 6 bases; J trimming: 11 bases; junction bases outside the gene matches: 12. CDR3 nucleotides: TGTGCCAGCAGACTTGGACAGGGGGTGAGGTCGGCTTTCTTT. It codes for CASRLGQGVRSAFF.

This chain links TRBV6-1 with TRBJ2-7; the match to TRBD1 covers 9 bases. The CDR3 runs 15 residues. Germline lookup yields CDR1 MNHNS and CDR2 SASEGT. Losses at the gene ends were 7 bases for V and 2 bases for J; bases not matched to a gene: 9. CDR3 bases: TGTGCCAGCATCCCTGGGGGGACAGGGCCCTACGAGCAGTACTTC. Amino acid sequence: CASIPGGTGPYEQYF.

A few counts support this clone. The chain carries TRBV5-1 and TRBJ2-1; 11 bases map to TRBD2. CDR3 length: 15 amino acids. The ends lost 4 bases at V and 6 bases at J; junction bases unmatched: 6. Germline lookup yields CDR1 SGHRS and CDR2 YFSETQ. The CDR3: CASSQTSGVPNEQFF. CDR3 DNA: TGCGCCAGCAGCCAGACTAGCGGGGTCCCCAATGAGCAGTTCTTC.

The V and J genes are TRBV25-1 and TRBJ2-7; the D gene is possibly TRBD1 (6 bases). V lost 3 bases and J lost 0, with 12 bases in between. The CDR3 covers 15 residues. Germline V CDR1 and CDR2: MGHDK, SYGVNS. The chain's CDR3 is CASSESGDLSYEQYF. The CDR3 DNA reads TGTGCCAGCAGTGAGTCAGGGGATCTCTCCTACGAGCAGTACTTC.

The rearrangement links TRBV5-1 to TRBJ2-1, with TRBD2 matching 7 bases. The CDR3 covers 16 residues. V shed 0 bases and J 9 bases; nucleotides not matched to a gene: 12. Per germline, CDR1 SGHRS and CDR2 YFSETQ. The CDR3 region has the DNA TGCGCCAGCAGCTTGGTAAGCGGGAAGGCTCGGGTTGAGCAGTTCTTC. Its protein is CASSLVSGKARVEQFF.

This chain links TRBV30 with TRBJ2-7; 10 nucleotides align to TRBD2. The CDR3 has 15 amino acids. CDR1 and CDR2 from the germline V gene are GTSNPN and SVGIG (reference sequence). The ends lost 4 bases at V and 5 bases at J; junction bases unmatched: 11. The CDR3 sequence is CAWTEPGLARNEQYF. DNA for the CDR3: TGTGCCTGGACCGAACCGGGACTAGCGAGAAACGAGCAGTACTTC.

This chain uses TRBV28 with TRBJ2-7; the D gene is possibly TRBD1 (5 bases). The germline V gene has CDR1 MDHEN and CDR2 SYDVKM. CDR3 length equals 13 residues. V was shortened by 4 bases and J by 5 bases, with 12 bases between the two germline ends. The CDR3 loop reads CASSSAGFNEQYF. The CDR3 nucleotides read TGTGCCAGCAGTTCTGCAGGGTTTAACGAGCAGTACTTC. Supplemented by reference TRBV28 and TRBJ2-7, the full variable domain reads DVKVTQSSRYLVKRTGEKVFLECVQDMDHENMFWYRQDPGLGLRLIYFSYDVKMKEKGDIPEGYSVSREKKERFSLILESASTNQTSMYLCASSSAGFNEQYFGPGTRLTVT.

The chain links TRBV5-1 to TRBJ1-1; tentative D call: TRBD1 (5 bases). Trimming removed 2 bases from V and 1 base from J, with 12 bases in between. Germline V CDR1 and CDR2: SGHRS, YFSETQ. This CDR3 spans 15 amino acids. The DNA of the CDR3 is TGCGCCAGCAGCTTCGGAGGGGTAGGGAACACTGAAGCTTTCTTT. This encodes CASSFGGVGNTEAFF.

The chain uses TRBV19 and TRBJ1-2; D remains unclear. Trimming left V 7 bases short and J 5 bases short, with 17 bases between. The germline V gene has CDR1 LNHDA and CDR2 SQIVND (reference sequence). This CDR3 has 14 residues. The CDR3 reads CASTTDSPGYGYTF. CDR3 nucleotides: TGTGCCAGTACCACGGACTCCCCGGGTTATGGCTACACCTTC. Based on the CDR3 plus reference TRBV19 and TRBJ1-2, the full variable domain is DGGITQSPKYLFRKEGQNVTLSCEQNLNHDAMYWYRQDPGQGLRLIYYSQIVNDFQKGDIAEGYSVSREKKESFPLTVTSAQKNPTAFYLCASTTDSPGYGYTFGSGTRLTVV.

A few counts support this clone. V usage is TRBV18 and J usage is TRBJ2-3, with 7 bases identical to TRBD2. Germline V gives CDR1 KGHSH, CDR2 LQKENI. The CDR3 contains 13 residues. Trimming took 4 bases from V and 5 from J; bases not matched to a gene: 3. CDR3 region: CASSLAGKDTQYF. The CDR3 bases are TGTGCCAGCTCACTAGCGGGTAAAGATACGCAGTATTTT. The full variable domain, its missing parts supplied by reference TRBV18 and TRBJ2-3, is NAGVMQNPRHLVRRRGQEARLRCSPMKGHSHVYWYRQLPEEGLKFMVYLQKENIIDESGMPKERFSAEFPKEGPSILRIQQVVRGDSAAYFCASSLAGKDTQYFGPGTRLTVL.

This clone appeared a few times. The CDR3 DNA follows: TGTGCCAGTGGAATACAGGGTACACAGGGTACGCAGTATTTT. This sequence encodes CASGIQGTQGTQYF. The rearrangement uses TRBV19 and TRBJ2-3, with D tentatively TRBD1 (6 bases). The V gene lost 8 bases and the J gene lost 8 bases, with 20 bases spanning the gap. Germline CDR1 and CDR2: LNHDA and SQIVND (reference sequence). This CDR3 comprises 14 residues.

This clone has a handful of counts. This chain joins TRBV7-9 and TRBJ1-5, with TRBD1 identical over 9 bases. Germline V gene lookup returns CDR1 SEHNR and CDR2 FQNEAQ (reference sequence). The V gene end was trimmed by 5 bases and the J gene end by 1 base; junction bases not matched to a gene: 3. This CDR3 comprises 15 residues. The CDR3 region has the DNA TGTGCCAGCAGCCCCGGGACAGGGAGCAATCAGCCCCAGCATTTT. Its translation is CASSPGTGSNQPQHF.